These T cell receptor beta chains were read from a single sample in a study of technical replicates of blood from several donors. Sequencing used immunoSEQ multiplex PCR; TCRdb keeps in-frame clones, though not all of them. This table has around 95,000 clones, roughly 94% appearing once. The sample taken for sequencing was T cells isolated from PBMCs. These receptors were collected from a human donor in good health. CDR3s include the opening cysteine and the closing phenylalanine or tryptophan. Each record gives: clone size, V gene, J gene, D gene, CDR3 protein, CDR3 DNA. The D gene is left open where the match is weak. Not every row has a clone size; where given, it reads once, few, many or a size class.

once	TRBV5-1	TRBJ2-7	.	CASSPEGGFITYGQYF	TGCGCCAGCAGCCCCGAAGGCGGATTTATTACCTACGGGCAGTACTTC
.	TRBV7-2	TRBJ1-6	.	CASSFRVDRNNSPLHF	TGTGCCAGCAGCTTTAGGGTCGACAGGAATAATTCACCCCTCCACTTT
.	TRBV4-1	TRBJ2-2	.	CASSDTGQAGTGELFF	TGCGCCAGCAGCGATACAGGGCAGGCAGGGACCGGGGAGCTGTTTTTT
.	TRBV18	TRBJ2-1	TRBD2	CASSGRDYDGNEQFF	TGTGCCAGCTCAGGCCGGGACTACGACGGCAATGAGCAGTTCTTC
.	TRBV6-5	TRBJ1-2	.	CASREPNYGYTF	TGTGCCAGCAGGGAGCCCAATTATGGCTACACCTTC
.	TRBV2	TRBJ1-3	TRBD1	CASTWQGAPSGNTIYF	TGTGCCAGCACCTGGCAGGGGGCACCTAGCGGAAACACCATATATTTT
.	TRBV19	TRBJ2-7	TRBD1	CASSNRGIYEQYF	TGTGCCAGTAGTAACAGGGGGATCTACGAGCAGTACTTC
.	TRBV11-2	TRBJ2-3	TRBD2	CASSSNGGAPDTQYF	TGTGCCAGCAGCTCCAACGGGGGGGCCCCAGATACGCAGTATTTT
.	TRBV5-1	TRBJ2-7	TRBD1	CASSTNPGQGKGEQYF	TGCGCCAGCAGCACCAACCCGGGACAGGGTAAGGGCGAGCAGTACTTC
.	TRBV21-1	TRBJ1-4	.	CASSKGGSPNEKLFF	TGTGCCAGCAGCAAAGGCGGGAGTCCTAATGAAAAACTGTTTTTT
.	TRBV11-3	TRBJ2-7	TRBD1	CASSSGQGDSYF	TGTGCCAGCAGCTCGGGACAGGGAGATTCGTACTTC
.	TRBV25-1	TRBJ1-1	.	CASSEGPPGAFF	TGTGCCAGCAGCGAGGGCCCCCCGGGGGCTTTCTTT
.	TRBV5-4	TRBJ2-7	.	CASSLARGAYEQYF	TGTGCCAGCAGCTTGGCTCGAGGTGCCTACGAGCAGTACTTC